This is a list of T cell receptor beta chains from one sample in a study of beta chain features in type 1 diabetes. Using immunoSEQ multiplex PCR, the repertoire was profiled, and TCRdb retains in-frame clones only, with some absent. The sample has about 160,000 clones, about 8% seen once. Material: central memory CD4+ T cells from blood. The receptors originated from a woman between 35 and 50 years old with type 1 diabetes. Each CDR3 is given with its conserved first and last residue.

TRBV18	CASSRPSNTGELFF
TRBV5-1	CASRINPGTDDYEQYF
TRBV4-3	CASRDRTNTEAFF
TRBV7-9	CASSTSVETEAFF
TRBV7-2	CASSSPVRGEAFF
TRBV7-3	CASSTGQGFGELFF
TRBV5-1	CASSPGTSVEQFF
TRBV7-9	CASLRGGTQGEQYF
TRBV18	CASSPLLAGDNEQFF
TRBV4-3	CASSQAVLSSYNEQFF
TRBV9	CASSVGGELNTEAFF
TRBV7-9	CASSLGQGRNAFF
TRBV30	CAWSGDRAPEAFF
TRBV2	CASIRAGLTNTEAFF